This T cell receptor (beta chain) was identified during a study of long-term antiretroviral therapy in people with HIV. Worth noting for this clone: As yet, its antigen is unknown.

Study results and caveats: Among HIV repertoires, CDR3 length ranges were narrower than those of controls.

Sequencing used immunoSEQ v3.0 at survey level. Assay: immunoSEQ multiplex PCR; the TCRdb copy retains only in-frame clones and omits some. Of around 27,000 clones in the sample, almost 90% are singletons; the top ten hold 5.3%. The germline CDR1 and CDR2 sequences are SNHLY and FYNNEI. V was cut by 3 bases and J by 2 bases, with 10 bases left in between. There are 14 residues in the CDR3. The receptor was derived from a man younger than 40 with HIV. The source was unsorted PBMCs, collected around 4.5 years after starting antiretroviral therapy. The chain recombines TRBV2 with TRBJ1-1; D gene ambiguous. CDR3 sequence reads: CASSETRSNTEAFF. In DNA form, the CDR3 reads TGTGCCAGCAGTGAGACCCGATCTAACACTGAAGCTTTCTTT.